This T cell receptor beta chain was observed in a study of T cells after posttransplantation cyclophosphamide. Clones were sequenced by immunoSEQ multiplex PCR, and TCRdb holds only the in-frame ones, with some missing. The data show about 39,000 clones, with none appearing a single time. The V gene's germline CDR1 is SNHLY and CDR2 FYNNEI. The CDR3 is 18 amino acids. V shed 8 bases and J 4 bases; nucleotides not matched to a gene: 20. General study results and limits: Later post-transplant blood repertoires were often dominated by donor CD8+ memory clones. TRB clonality was highly associated with recipient CMV seropositivity and reactivation. TRB overlap between skin or GI tissue T cells and blood was limited.

This clone occurred many times. The antigen is unknown. On the day of bone marrow donation, the related graft donor provided peripheral blood. Input material: PBMCs. This receptor was obtained from a woman aged 45-59 years in good health and a related stem cell transplant donor. The chain combines TRBV2 with TRBJ1-1; 9 nucleotides match TRBD1. The CDR3 region is CASREAGTGRLWGTEAFF. The CDR3, as DNA: TGTGCCAGCCGAGAGGCCGGGACAGGGAGATTATGGGGCACTGAAGCTTTCTTT.